This T cell receptor (beta chain) derives from a study of blood T cell repertoires in COVID-19. Across the whole study: COVID-19 samples, acute and convalescent, were from the United States, Italy and Spain. T cells, B-cell-depleted T cells, or PBMCs provided the cDNA or gDNA that served as material.

Sequenced by immunoSEQ multiplex PCR; TCRdb stores in-frame clones only, minus some. Seen here are about 200,000 clones, approximately 90% observed once, and the top ten hold 6%. The origin of this receptor is a man aged 35 to 55 with active or convalescent COVID-19. The sequenced sample consisted of peripheral blood.

The CDR3 coding sequence is TGTGCCAGCAGTGAAAACAGGGGGGAGCAGCCCCAGCATTTT. Protein product: CASSENRGEQPQHF. The chain has TRBV2 and TRBJ1-5; TRBD1 matches at 8 bases. From germline, CDR1 is SNHLY and CDR2 FYNNEI. The length of the CDR3 is 14 residues. V trimming: 2 bases; J trimming: 7 bases; junction bases outside the gene matches: 4.